This T cell receptor (beta chain) was recovered during a study of blood T cell repertoires in COVID-19. Study-level background: Samples representing acute and convalescent COVID-19 were sourced from the United States, Italy and Spain. In each case, the material was cDNA or gDNA derived from T cells, B-cell-depleted T cells, or PBMCs.

The V and J ends lost 4 bases and 4 bases, in that order; junction bases with no gene match: 6. This CDR3 has 14 amino acids. CDR1 and CDR2 (germline): SGHRS, YFSETQ. Original data processing: Reference gene primer amplification gave nucleated cell count estimates. Data came from immunoSEQ multiplex PCR; TCRdb stores just in-frame clones and leaves some out. V, J and clone size reflect that table, while D and trimming were determined from the DNA. This table has roughly 150,000 clones, roughly 82% appearing once. Sequencing was done on a sample of peripheral blood. The receptor was isolated from a woman in her forties or fifties with acute or convalescent COVID-19. The V and J genes are TRBV5-1 and TRBJ1-1, with 8 bases lining up with TRBD1. The CDR3 reads CASSPRGQGTEAFF. The CDR3 nucleotides read TGCGCCAGCAGCCCCCGCGGACAGGGCACTGAAGCTTTCTTT.